This TCR beta chain was observed in a study of cytomegalovirus exposure and HLA in healthy donors. A multiplex PCR was run with 60 Vbeta primers and 13 Jbeta primers. Sequenced by immunoSEQ multiplex PCR; TCRdb stores in-frame clones only, minus some. The data contain some 210,000 clones, roughly 80% of them seen just once; the ten biggest clones take up over 2%. Germline-derived CDR1 and CDR2 are LNHDA and SQIVND (reference sequence). With 6 bases removed from V and 4 bases from J, the gap between germline ends came to 13 bases. CDR3 length equals 14 residues. Concerning this clone: The antigen is not known.

General study findings and limits: The authors considered a cluster of highly shared sequence variants likely to be a sequencing artifact. The authors reported that TCR beta sequences could predict HLA-A and HLA-B alleles. These predictions were accurate for most subjects in the first cohort. Prior analysis indicated that the majority of TCR beta V segments exhibited productivity approximately 90% or approximately 30% of the time.

The receptor was isolated from a young woman in good health and CMV-seropositive. The rearrangement uses TRBV19 and TRBJ1-5; no clear D. The sample consisted of PBMCs. CDR3 amino acids: CASSRQGPNQPQHF. In nucleotides, the CDR3 is TGTGCCAGTAGCAGACAAGGCCCTAATCAGCCCCAGCATTTT.